Listed here are 29 T cell receptor beta chains from one sample, sequenced in a study of identical twins. TCRdb redid the calling of the 5' RACE reads with MiXCR, one entry per CDR3 protein. The table shows about 720,000 distinct CDR3 sequences, with about 18% occurring only once. The data also belong to a second study, concerning T cells expressing NK-cell markers.

The specimen sequenced was PBMCs. The receptors stem from a young woman in good health.

There are a few counts of this clonotype. The chain combines TRBV10-3 with TRBJ2-5; D remains unclear. V lost 4 bases to trimming and J lost 3 bases, with 9 bases between them. This CDR3 is 13 amino acids long. CDR1 and CDR2 from the germline V gene are ENHRY and SYGVKD. CDR3 protein: CAISGLREETQYF. CDR3 DNA: TGTGCCATCAGTGGTTTACGGGAAGAGACCCAGTACTTC.

This clonotype has a handful of counts. The rearrangement uses TRBV6-4 and TRBJ2-1; D not certain. The CDR3 sequence is 16 residues long. Germline V gene data show CDR1 as MRHNA and CDR2 as SNTAGT. V lost 0 bases, J lost 4 bases, and 13 bases lay in between. The CDR3 DNA reads as TGTGCCAGCAGTGACTCCTTACACCAAGCTTACAATGAGCAGTTCTTC. This translates into CASSDSLHQAYNEQFF.

A few counts support this clonotype. The rearrangement links TRBV12-3 or TRBV12-4 to TRBJ1-1; tentatively, D is TRBD1 (6 bases). There are 14 residues in the CDR3. V was clipped by 5 bases and J by 6 bases, with 16 bases between them. Here the CDR3 reads CASSVTGFPAEAFF. The CDR3 bases are TGTGCCAGCAGTGTCACAGGGTTCCCGGCTGAAGCTTTCTTT.

This clonotype was observed a handful of times. V and J are TRBV7-9 and TRBJ1-1, with 9 positions matching TRBD1. Trimming at V came to 1 base and at J to 4 bases, leaving 4 bases not matched to a gene. This CDR3 spans 15 amino acids. Germline-derived CDR1 and CDR2 are SEHNR and FQNEAQ (reference sequence). This CDR3 is CASSLVTGGSTEAFF. The CDR3 DNA is TGTGCCAGCAGCTTAGTAACAGGGGGCTCCACTGAAGCTTTCTTT.

The V and J genes are TRBV12-3 or TRBV12-4 and TRBJ2-1, with D possibly matching TRBD1 (6 bases). The CDR3 totals 17 residues. Trimming took off 3 bases at V and 7 bases at J, with 22 bases between the two ends. Here the CDR3 DNA reads TGTGCCAGCAGTTTCCGCGTGGGGGCAACTATTCCGAATGAGCAGTTCTTC. It is translated as CASSFRVGATIPNEQFF.

The gene calls are TRBV6-2 or TRBV6-3 and TRBJ2-1, with D maybe TRBD2 (5 bases). Trimming stripped 7 bases from V and 0 bases from J, with 13 bases between. The CDR3 totals 15 residues. Germline lookup yields CDR1 MNHEY and CDR2 SVGEGT. The CDR3: CASMQRMSSYNEQFF. The CDR3 DNA sequence: TGTGCCAGCATGCAGCGGATGAGCTCCTACAATGAGCAGTTCTTC.

This clonotype was seen more than once but under ten times. The chain joins TRBV6-1 to TRBJ1-1; 8 bases match TRBD1. Unmatched junction bases numbered 4, after V lost 6 bases and J lost 1 base. CDR1 and CDR2 (germline): MNHNS, SASEGT. This CDR3 has 14 residues. CDR3 amino acids: CASRSDRGNTEAFF. The CDR3 DNA reads TGTGCCAGCAGATCAGACAGGGGGAACACTGAAGCTTTCTTT.

This clonotype was seen a handful of times. The rearrangement joins TRBV15 to TRBJ2-1; no definite D call. CDR1 and CDR2 (germline): LNHNV, YYDKDF (reference sequence). V lost 1 base and J 0 bases, leaving 16 bases between the germline ends. This CDR3 spans 18 amino acids. The CDR3 here is CATSRVATRWASYNEQFF. CDR3 DNA sequence: TGTGCCACCAGCAGAGTAGCCACCCGGTGGGCCTCCTACAATGAGCAGTTCTTC.

The V gene is TRBV5-1, the J gene TRBJ2-7; weak D call: TRBD2 (5 bases). This CDR3 contains 13 residues. The V and J ends lost 4 bases and 2 bases respectively, with 10 bases between them. The germline V gene encodes CDR1 SGHRS and CDR2 YFSETQ. The CDR3 here is CASSRGLTYEQYF. The DNA for the CDR3 is TGCGCCAGCAGCCGCGGACTCACCTACGAGCAGTACTTC.

This clonotype has just a few counts. V is TRBV20-1 and J is TRBJ1-2; D remains unclear. The CDR3 is 14 residues long. Between the trimmed V and J ends, which lost 0 bases and 4 bases, there was a span of 12 bases. Germline V lookup: CDR1 DFQATT, CDR2 SNEGSKA (reference sequence). The CDR3 DNA reads as TGCAGTGCTAGAGATCAGTGGACCGTCTATGGCTACACCTTC. Its protein is CSARDQWTVYGYTF.

The chain recombines TRBV29-1 with TRBJ2-2; tentative D call: TRBD1 (7 bases). Deletions cut 6 bases from V and 1 base from J, with 12 bases between. This CDR3 is 14 amino acids long. From germline, CDR1 is SQVTM and CDR2 ANQGSEA. In DNA, the CDR3 is TGCAGCGTCCGCGGGACAGTGAACACCGGGGAGCTGTTTTTT. This codes for CSVRGTVNTGELFF.

This clonotype appeared a few times. The chain uses TRBV6-2 or TRBV6-3 and TRBJ2-2; D perhaps matches TRBD1 (6 bases). CDR1 and CDR2 (germline): MNHEY, SVGEGT. This CDR3 has 14 residues. Trimming shortened V by 5 bases and J by 5 bases, and 12 bases separated the two germline ends. Here the CDR3 DNA reads TGTGCCAGCAGTGGTTACAGGGATACCGGGGAGCTGTTTTTT. Its protein product is CASSGYRDTGELFF.

This clonotype has just a few counts. The chain uses TRBV20-1 and TRBJ2-7; tentatively, D is TRBD2 (5 bases). The CDR3 loop spans 12 amino acids. V lost 5 bases to trimming and J lost 6 bases, with 14 bases between them. Germline CDR1 DFQATT, CDR2 SNEGSKA (reference sequence). For the CDR3, the DNA is TGCAGTGCTGCGGGCCTTATTTCCGAGCAGTACTTC. Its protein is CSAAGLISEQYF.

This clonotype was seen only a few times. At one end, the junction sequence differs from germline, possibly due to a read error. The chain uses TRBV12-3 or TRBV12-4 and TRBJ1-1, with no clear D. CDR3 length: 15 residues. This CDR3 is CARSLGPGLNTEAFF. The CDR3 nucleotides are TGTGCCAGAAGTTTAGGTCCGGGCCTGAACACTGAAGCTTTCTTT.

This clonotype was seen many times. The chain is built from TRBV10-3 and TRBJ2-1; D might be TRBD2 (5 bases). The V end lost 6 bases, the J end lost 6 bases, and 21 bases lay between the germline ends. This CDR3 is built from 16 residues. CDR1 and CDR2 from the germline V gene are ENHRY and SYGVKD. CDR3 bases: TGTGCCATCAGGGATGGTAGCGAAGGGAGTGGCAATGAGCAGTTCTTC. Its protein is CAIRDGSEGSGNEQFF.

This clonotype was counted a few times. The chain has TRBV20-1 and TRBJ2-7, with a possible D match to TRBD2 (6 bases). V was shortened by 6 bases and J by 3 bases, with 15 bases between the two germline ends. The CDR3 extends over 13 amino acids. The germline V gene has CDR1 DFQATT and CDR2 SNEGSKA (reference sequence). The chain's CDR3 is CSACRRGGYEQYF. The CDR3 nucleotides read TGCAGTGCCTGCCGACGGGGAGGCTACGAGCAGTACTTC.

The chain couples TRBV16 to TRBJ2-4, with 10 bases matching TRBD1. With 4 bases clipped from V and 0 bases from J, the junction kept 0 bases outside the gene matches. Germline assignment: CDR1 KGHSY and CDR2 FQNENV. The CDR3 contains 15 residues. As DNA, the CDR3 is TGTGCCAGCAGCCGACAGGGGGCAGCCAAAAACATTCAGTACTTC. This encodes CASSRQGAAKNIQYF.

J is TRBJ2-1 and V is TRBV6-1; 12 nucleotides agree with TRBD2. CDR3 size: 14 residues. The germline V gene has CDR1 MNHNS and CDR2 SASEGT. Trimming removed 6 bases from V and 4 bases from J; junction bases left unmatched: 1. The CDR3 loop reads CASRTSGRYNEQFF. CDR3 DNA sequence: TGTGCCAGCAGGACTAGCGGGAGATACAATGAGCAGTTCTTC.

In DNA form, the CDR3 reads TGTGCCAGCAGCCCGCCCTTCGTGGGGGGGGCCAACGTCCTGACTTTC. Amino acids: CASSPPFVGGANVLTF. This rearrangement joins TRBV7-9 to TRBJ2-6; D gene uncertain. The CDR3 contains 16 residues. V was cut by 5 bases and J by 4 bases, with 15 bases left in between. Germline CDR1 SEHNR, CDR2 FQNEAQ (reference sequence).

The chain carries TRBV12-3 or TRBV12-4 and TRBJ2-7; D tentatively fits TRBD1 or TRBD2 (5 bases each). The CDR3 totals 15 residues. The V gene lost 6 bases and the J gene lost 3 bases, with 18 bases spanning the gap. For the CDR3, the DNA is TGTGCCAGCAGACTCCGGGGCGTAGGAAGCTACGAGCAGTACTTC. It encodes CASRLRGVGSYEQYF.

The chain recombines TRBV5-6 with TRBJ1-1, with no clear D. The CDR3 totals 16 residues. Per the germline V gene, CDR1 is SGHDT and CDR2 is YYEEEE. V dropped 5 bases and J dropped 1 base, with 18 bases sitting between them. CDR3 sequence: CASRPGGRWSNTEAFF. In DNA form, the CDR3 reads TGTGCCAGCAGACCCGGAGGGAGGTGGTCGAACACTGAAGCTTTCTTT.

The chain links TRBV20-1 to TRBJ2-5, with 8 bases fitting TRBD2. CDR3 length: 16 amino acids. Germline V lookup: CDR1 DFQATT, CDR2 SNEGSKA (reference sequence). Trimming cost V 3 bases and J 7 bases; bases outside gene matches: 16. CDR3 loop: CSASGGGSGVRGTQYF. CDR3 coding DNA: TGCAGTGCTAGCGGGGGTGGTAGCGGGGTCCGGGGGACCCAGTACTTC.

This clonotype was seen only a few times. V gene TRBV12-3 or TRBV12-4 combines with J gene TRBJ2-2; D call uncertain. Between the trimmed V and J ends, which lost 7 bases and 6 bases, there was a span of 9 bases. This CDR3 contains 12 residues. CDR3 in amino acids: CASNLPSGELFF. The CDR3 DNA is TGTGCCAGCAACCTCCCCTCCGGGGAGCTGTTTTTT.

The genes are TRBV15 and TRBJ2-2; 7 bases fit TRBD2. The V gene end was trimmed by 8 bases and the J gene end by 4 bases; junction bases not matched to a gene: 10. CDR1 LNHNV and CDR2 YYDKDF come from the germline V gene (reference sequence). This CDR3 has 15 residues. The CDR3: CATSRGGSSTGELFF. CDR3 DNA sequence: TGTGCCACCTCTCGCGGGGGATCGAGCACCGGGGAGCTGTTTTTT.

The J gene is TRBJ1-1, the V gene TRBV7-2, with TRBD1 matching over 8 bases. The germline V gene has CDR1 SGHTA and CDR2 FQGNSA. The CDR3 totals 14 residues. V gave up 3 bases and J gave up 6 bases; unmatched junction bases: 6. DNA for the CDR3: TGTGCCAGCAGCTTCCGGGACAGGACCTCTGAAGCTTTCTTT. Translated, it gives CASSFRDRTSEAFF.

There are a few counts of this clonotype. The chain links TRBV20-1 to TRBJ1-5; the D is unclear. Germline-derived CDR1 and CDR2 are DFQATT and SNEGSKA (reference sequence). Trimming took 3 bases from V and 1 from J, leaving 4 bases between them. The length of the CDR3 is 12 residues. CDR3 in DNA: TGCAGTGCTAGTGACAGCAATCAGCCCCAGCATTTT. As protein: CSASDSNQPQHF.

The table lists this clonotype with a few counts. The genes are TRBV28 and TRBJ2-1, with a weak D call TRBD2 (5 bases). The CDR3 extends over 16 amino acids. Germline lookup yields CDR1 MDHEN and CDR2 SYDVKM. V was trimmed by 3 bases and J by 4 bases, leaving 16 bases between them. The CDR3 nucleotides read TGTGCCAGCAGTTTTGGTCGGGTAGCGTGGTACAATGAGCAGTTCTTC. This codes for CASSFGRVAWYNEQFF.

The chain has TRBV29-1 and TRBJ1-2; D unresolved. The length of the CDR3 is 13 residues. The V end lost 6 bases, the J end lost 2 bases, and 13 bases lay between the germline ends. The germline V gene has CDR1 SQVTM and CDR2 ANQGSEA. CDR3 protein: CSVTEVPNYGYTF. The CDR3 DNA reads as TGCAGCGTCACGGAGGTGCCAAACTATGGCTACACCTTC.

The chain joins TRBV6-1 to TRBJ1-1, with 10 nucleotides matching TRBD1. The J segment lost 7 bases and the V segment lost 9 bases, leaving 14 bases of the junction unmatched. The V gene's germline CDR1 is MNHNS and CDR2 SASEGT. The CDR3 spans 15 residues. CDR3 loop: CASKSMDRGDIEAFF. CDR3 nucleotides: TGTGCCAGTAAATCTATGGACAGGGGGGACATTGAAGCTTTCTTT.